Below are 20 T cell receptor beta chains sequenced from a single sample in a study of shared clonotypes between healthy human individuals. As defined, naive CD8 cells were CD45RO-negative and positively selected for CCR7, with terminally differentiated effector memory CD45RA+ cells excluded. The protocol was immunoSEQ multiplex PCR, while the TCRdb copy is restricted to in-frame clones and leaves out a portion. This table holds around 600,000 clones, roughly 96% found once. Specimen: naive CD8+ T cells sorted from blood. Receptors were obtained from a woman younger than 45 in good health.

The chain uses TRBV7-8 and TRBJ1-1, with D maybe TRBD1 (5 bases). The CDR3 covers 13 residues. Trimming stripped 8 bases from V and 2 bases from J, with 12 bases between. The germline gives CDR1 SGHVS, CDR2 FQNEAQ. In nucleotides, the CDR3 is TGTGCCAGCGCTGGAGGGGCCAACACTGAAGCTTTCTTT. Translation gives CASAGGANTEAFF.

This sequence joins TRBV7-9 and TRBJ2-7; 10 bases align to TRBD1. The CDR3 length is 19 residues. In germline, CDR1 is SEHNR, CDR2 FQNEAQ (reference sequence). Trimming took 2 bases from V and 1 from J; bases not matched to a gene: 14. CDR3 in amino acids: CASSLSRGQGTQPSYEQYF. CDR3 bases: TGTGCCAGCAGCTTATCTAGGGGACAGGGGACACAACCTTCCTACGAGCAGTACTTC.

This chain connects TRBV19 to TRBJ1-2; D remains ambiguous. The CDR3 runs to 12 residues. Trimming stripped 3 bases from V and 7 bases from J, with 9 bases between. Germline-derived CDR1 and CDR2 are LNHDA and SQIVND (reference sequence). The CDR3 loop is CASSIGHSGYTF. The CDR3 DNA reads TGTGCCAGTAGTATTGGGCACTCTGGCTACACCTTC.

CDR3 protein: CASSSVGTGNEQYF. The CDR3 nucleotides read TGTGCCAGCAGTTCCGTTGGGACAGGGAACGAGCAGTACTTC. This rearrangement joins TRBV27 to TRBJ2-7; 9 bases are shared with TRBD1. V trimming: 4 bases; J trimming: 5 bases; junction bases outside the gene matches: 6. This CDR3 comprises 14 residues. Germline V gene sequence: CDR1 MNHEY, CDR2 SMNVEV (reference sequence).

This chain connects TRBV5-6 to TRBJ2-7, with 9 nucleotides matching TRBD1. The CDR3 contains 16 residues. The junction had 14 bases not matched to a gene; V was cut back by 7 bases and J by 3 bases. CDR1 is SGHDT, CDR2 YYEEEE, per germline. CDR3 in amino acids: CASSEGTGLGYYEQYF. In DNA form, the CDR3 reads TGTGCCAGCTCCGAGGGGACAGGGTTAGGGTACTACGAGCAGTACTTC. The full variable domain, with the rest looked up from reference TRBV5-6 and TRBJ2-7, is DAGVTQSPTHLIKTRGQQVTLRCSPKSGHDTVSWYQQALGQGPQFIFQYYEEEERQRGNFPDRFSGHQFPNYSSELNVNALLLGDSALYLCASSEGTGLGYYEQYFGPGTRLTVT.

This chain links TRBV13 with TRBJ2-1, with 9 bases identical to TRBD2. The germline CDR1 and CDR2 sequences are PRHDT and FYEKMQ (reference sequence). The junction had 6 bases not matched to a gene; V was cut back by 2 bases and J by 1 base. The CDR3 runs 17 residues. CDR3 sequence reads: CASSLSPSGDSYNEQFF. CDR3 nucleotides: TGTGCCAGCAGCTTATCCCCTAGCGGGGATTCCTACAATGAGCAGTTCTTC.

The CDR3 coding sequence is TGCGCCAGCAGCTTGGCCCTGGGAGGGACTGAAGCTTTCTTT. It yields the protein CASSLALGGTEAFF. The genes are TRBV5-1 and TRBJ1-1; the D is unclear. The CDR3 extends over 14 amino acids. V lost 0 bases and J lost 5, with 11 bases in between. CDR1 is SGHRS and CDR2 is YFSETQ in the germline V gene.

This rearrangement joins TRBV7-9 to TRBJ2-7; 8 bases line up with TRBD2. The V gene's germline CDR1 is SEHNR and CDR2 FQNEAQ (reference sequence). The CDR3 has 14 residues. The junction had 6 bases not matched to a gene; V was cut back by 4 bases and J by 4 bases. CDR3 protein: CASSSEAGVYEQYF. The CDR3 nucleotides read TGTGCCAGCAGCTCCGAAGCGGGAGTATACGAGCAGTACTTC.

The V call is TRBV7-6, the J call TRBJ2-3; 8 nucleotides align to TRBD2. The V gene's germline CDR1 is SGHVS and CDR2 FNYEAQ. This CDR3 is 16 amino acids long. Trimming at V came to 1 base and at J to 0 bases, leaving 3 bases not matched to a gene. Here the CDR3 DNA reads TGTGCCAGCAGCTTAGGCGGGGGGTCTAGCACAGATACGCAGTATTTT. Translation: CASSLGGGSSTDTQYF.

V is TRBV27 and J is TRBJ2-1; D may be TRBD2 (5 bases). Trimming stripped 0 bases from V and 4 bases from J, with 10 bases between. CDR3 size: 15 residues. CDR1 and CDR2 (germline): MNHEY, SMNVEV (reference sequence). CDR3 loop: CASSLSAEPYNEQFF. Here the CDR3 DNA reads TGTGCCAGCAGTTTATCAGCGGAACCATACAATGAGCAGTTCTTC.

CDR3 coding DNA: TGTGCCAGCCGGGCGGATAGCAATCAGCCCCAGCATTTT. Translated: CASRADSNQPQHF. This sequence joins TRBV7-9 and TRBJ1-5; D call uncertain. V was pared by 8 bases and J by 0 bases, with 8 bases between. CDR1 and CDR2 (germline): SEHNR, FQNEAQ (reference sequence). This CDR3 has 13 amino acids.

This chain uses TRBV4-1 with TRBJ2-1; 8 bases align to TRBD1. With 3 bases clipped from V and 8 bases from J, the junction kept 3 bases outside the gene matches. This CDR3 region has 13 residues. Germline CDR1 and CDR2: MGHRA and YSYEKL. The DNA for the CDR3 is TGCGCCAGCAGCCAGGACAGGGAGGATGAGCAGTTCTTC. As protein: CASSQDREDEQFF.

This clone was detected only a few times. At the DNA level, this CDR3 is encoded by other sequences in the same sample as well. CDR3 in amino acids: CASSLAGELFF. The CDR3, as DNA: TGTGCCAGCAGCTTGGCCGGGGAGCTGTTTTTT. The genes are TRBV5-6 and TRBJ2-2; no definite D call. The V and J ends lost 0 bases and 6 bases respectively, with 0 bases between them. Per the germline V gene, CDR1 is SGHDT and CDR2 is YYEEEE. This CDR3 spans 11 amino acids. Variable domain in full (rest from reference TRBV5-6 and TRBJ2-2): DAGVTQSPTHLIKTRGQQVTLRCSPKSGHDTVSWYQQALGQGPQFIFQYYEEEERQRGNFPDRFSGHQFPNYSSELNVNALLLGDSALYLCASSLAGELFFGEGSRLTVL.

CDR3 in DNA: TGCGCCAGCAGCCCCCCAGCGGAAGAGCAGTACTTC. It is translated as CASSPPAEEQYF. This chain uses TRBV4-1 with TRBJ2-7, with D tentatively TRBD2 (5 bases). The CDR3 extends over 12 amino acids. The V end lost 4 bases, the J end lost 7 bases, and 11 bases lay between the germline ends. Germline CDR1 MGHRA, CDR2 YSYEKL.

The CDR3: CASSRGGDTQYF. In nucleotides, the CDR3 is TGTGCCAGCAGTCGGGGGGGAGATACGCAGTATTTT. This chain uses TRBV27 with TRBJ2-3, with 8 nucleotides matching TRBD2. The CDR3 consists of 12 residues. V lost 5 bases and J lost 5; bases outside the gene matches: 0. Germline CDR1 MNHEY, CDR2 SMNVEV (reference sequence).

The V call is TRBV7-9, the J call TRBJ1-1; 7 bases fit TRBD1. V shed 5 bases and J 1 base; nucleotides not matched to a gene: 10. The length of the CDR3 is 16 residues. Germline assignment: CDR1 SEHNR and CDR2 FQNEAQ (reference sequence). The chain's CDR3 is CASSGDSAPGNTEAFF. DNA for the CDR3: TGTGCCAGCAGCGGGGACAGCGCCCCTGGGAACACTGAAGCTTTCTTT. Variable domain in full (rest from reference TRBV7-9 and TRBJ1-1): DTGVSQNPRHKITKRGQNVTFRCDPISEHNRLYWYRQTLGQGPEFLTYFQNEAQLEKSRLLSDRFSAERPKGSFSTLEIQRTEQGDSAMYLCASSGDSAPGNTEAFFGQGTRLTVV.

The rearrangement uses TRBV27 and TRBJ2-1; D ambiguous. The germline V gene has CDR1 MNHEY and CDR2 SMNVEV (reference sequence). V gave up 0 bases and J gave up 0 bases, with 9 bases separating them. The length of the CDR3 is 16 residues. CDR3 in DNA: TGTGCCAGCAGTTTATCTCGCGGCGACTCCTACAATGAGCAGTTCTTC. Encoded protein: CASSLSRGDSYNEQFF.

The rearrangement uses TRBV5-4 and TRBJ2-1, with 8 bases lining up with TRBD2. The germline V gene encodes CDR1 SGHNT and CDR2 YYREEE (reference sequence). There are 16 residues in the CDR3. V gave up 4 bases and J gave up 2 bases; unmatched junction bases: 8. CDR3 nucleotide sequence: TGTGCCAGCAGCCCGGGAGAACTAGCGGCCTACAATGAGCAGTTCTTC. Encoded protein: CASSPGELAAYNEQFF. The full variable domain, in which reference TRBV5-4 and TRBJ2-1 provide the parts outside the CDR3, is ETGVTQSPTHLIKTRGQQVTLRCSSQSGHNTVSWYQQALGQGPQFIFQYYREEENGRGNFPPRFSGLQFPNYSSELNVNALELDDSALYLCASSPGELAAYNEQFFGPGTRLTVL.

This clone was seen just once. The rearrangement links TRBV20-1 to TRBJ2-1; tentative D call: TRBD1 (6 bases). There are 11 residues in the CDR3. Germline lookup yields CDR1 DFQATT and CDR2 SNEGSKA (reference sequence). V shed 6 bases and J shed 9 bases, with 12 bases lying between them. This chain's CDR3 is CSAPRGTEQFF. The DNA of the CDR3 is TGCAGTGCACCAAGGGGGACTGAGCAGTTCTTC.

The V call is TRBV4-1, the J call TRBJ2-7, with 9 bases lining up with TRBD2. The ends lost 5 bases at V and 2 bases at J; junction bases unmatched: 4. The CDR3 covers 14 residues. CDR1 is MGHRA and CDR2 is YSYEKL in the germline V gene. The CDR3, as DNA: TGCGCCAGCAGCACAGTAGCGGGAGCCTACGAGCAGTACTTC. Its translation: CASSTVAGAYEQYF.